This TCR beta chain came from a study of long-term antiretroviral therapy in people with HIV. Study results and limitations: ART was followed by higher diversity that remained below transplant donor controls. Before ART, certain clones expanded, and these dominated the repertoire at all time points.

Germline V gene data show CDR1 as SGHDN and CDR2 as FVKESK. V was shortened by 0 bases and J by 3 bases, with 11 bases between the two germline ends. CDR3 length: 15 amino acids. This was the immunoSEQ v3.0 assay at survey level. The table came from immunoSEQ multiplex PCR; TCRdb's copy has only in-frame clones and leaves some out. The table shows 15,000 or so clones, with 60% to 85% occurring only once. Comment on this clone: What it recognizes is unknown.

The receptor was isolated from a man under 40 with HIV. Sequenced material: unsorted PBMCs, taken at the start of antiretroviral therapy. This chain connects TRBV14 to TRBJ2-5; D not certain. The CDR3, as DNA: TGTGCCAGCAGCCAAGAGGGCCTTACGAAAGAGACCCAGTACTTC. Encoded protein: CASSQEGLTKETQYF.